This T cell receptor (beta chain) was identified in a study of blood T cell repertoires in COVID-19. Study-wide context: PBMCs, B-cell-depleted T cells, or T cells were the source of the cDNA or gDNA that made up the material.

The table came from immunoSEQ multiplex PCR; TCRdb's copy has only in-frame clones and leaves some out. The data contain 210,000 or so clones, 70% to 90% of them singletons. The receptor comes from a woman in her fifties or sixties with active or convalescent COVID-19. The sample was peripheral blood.

The CDR3, as DNA: TGTGCCAGCAGCCCGACCTCACTAGCTAACTATGGCTACACCTTC. Amino acid sequence: CASSPTSLANYGYTF. V is TRBV7-2 and J is TRBJ1-2, with unresolved D. This CDR3 contains 15 residues. Trimming took 5 bases from V and 0 from J, leaving 13 bases between them. CDR1 SGHTA and CDR2 FQGNSA come from the germline V gene.